Sequencing of this TCR beta chain was carried out in a study of metastatic and nonmetastatic thyroid tumors. Overall study: Repertoires of blood and of tissue (tumor or nodule) from malignant and benign thyroid patients were compared.

Each patient came to thyroid surgery without any prior treatment (of any kind). Per the study methods: What underpinned the distant-metastasis classifier for papillary thyroid cancer was the set of CDR3 differences across clinicopathological groups. Via MiXCR, TCRdb re-called the PCR reads. TCRdb, not the original authors, processed these V and J calls. Here the sample spans roughly 13,000 clones, around 33% being singletons. There are 14 residues in the CDR3. Germline V lookup: CDR1 MNHNS, CDR2 SASEGT. V lost 5 bases, J lost 5 bases, and 8 bases stayed unmatched. This clone showed up just once. Sequenced material: tumor tissue. This chain connects TRBV6-1 to TRBJ2-5; 7 nucleotides align to TRBD1. The origin of this receptor is a male donor with papillary thyroid cancer or a benign thyroid nodule (not recorded which). Some clones in this sample may be carry-over from other donors' samples. The chain's CDR3 is CASSPTGVRETQYF. The CDR3 DNA sequence: TGTGCCAGCAGTCCTACAGGGGTGCGGGAGACCCAGTACTTC.